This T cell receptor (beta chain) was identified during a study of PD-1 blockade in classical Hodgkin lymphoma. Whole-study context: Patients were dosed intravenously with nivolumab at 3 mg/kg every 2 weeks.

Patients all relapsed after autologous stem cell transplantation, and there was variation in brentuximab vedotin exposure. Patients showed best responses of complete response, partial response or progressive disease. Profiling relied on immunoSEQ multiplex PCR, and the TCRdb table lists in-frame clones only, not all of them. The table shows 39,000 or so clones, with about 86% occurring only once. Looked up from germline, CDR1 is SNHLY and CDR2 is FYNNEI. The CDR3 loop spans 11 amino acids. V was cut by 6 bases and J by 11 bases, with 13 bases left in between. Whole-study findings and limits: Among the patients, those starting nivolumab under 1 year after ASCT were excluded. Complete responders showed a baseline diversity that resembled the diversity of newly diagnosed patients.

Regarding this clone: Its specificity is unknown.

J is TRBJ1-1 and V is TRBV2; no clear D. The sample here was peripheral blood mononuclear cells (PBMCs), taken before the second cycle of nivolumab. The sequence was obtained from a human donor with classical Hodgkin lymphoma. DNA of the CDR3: TGTGCCAGCAGGGTCCCTGGTAGGGCTTTCTTT. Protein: CASRVPGRAFF.